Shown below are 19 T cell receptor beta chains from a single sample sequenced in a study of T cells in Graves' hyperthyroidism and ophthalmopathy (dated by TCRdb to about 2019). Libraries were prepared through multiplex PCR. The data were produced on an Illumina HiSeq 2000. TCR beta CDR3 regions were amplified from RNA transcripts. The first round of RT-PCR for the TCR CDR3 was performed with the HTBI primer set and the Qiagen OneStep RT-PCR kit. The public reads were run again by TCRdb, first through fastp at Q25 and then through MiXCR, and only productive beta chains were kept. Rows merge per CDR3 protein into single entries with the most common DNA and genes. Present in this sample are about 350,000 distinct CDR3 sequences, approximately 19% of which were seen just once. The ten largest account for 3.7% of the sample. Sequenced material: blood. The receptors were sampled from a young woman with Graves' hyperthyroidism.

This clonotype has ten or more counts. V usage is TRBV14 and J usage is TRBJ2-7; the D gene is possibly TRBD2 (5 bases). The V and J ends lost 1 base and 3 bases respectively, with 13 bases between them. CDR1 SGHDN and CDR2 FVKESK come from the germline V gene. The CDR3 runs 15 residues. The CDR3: CASSQVSPTIYEQYF. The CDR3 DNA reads TGTGCCAGCAGCCAAGTATCACCGACTATCTACGAGCAGTACTTC.

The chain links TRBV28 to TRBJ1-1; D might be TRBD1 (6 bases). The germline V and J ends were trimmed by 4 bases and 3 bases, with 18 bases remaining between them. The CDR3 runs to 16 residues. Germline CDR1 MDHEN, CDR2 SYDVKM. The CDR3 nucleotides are TGTGCCAGCAGTTCGCGGACAGCGGAGAGGTACACTGAAGCTTTCTTT. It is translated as CASSSRTAERYTEAFF.

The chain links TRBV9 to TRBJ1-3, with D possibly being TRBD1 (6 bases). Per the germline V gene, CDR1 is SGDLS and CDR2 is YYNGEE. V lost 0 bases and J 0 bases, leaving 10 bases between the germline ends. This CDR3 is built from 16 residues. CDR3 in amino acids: CASSVAGTNSGNTIYF. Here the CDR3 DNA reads TGTGCCAGCAGCGTAGCTGGGACAAACTCTGGAAACACCATATATTTT.

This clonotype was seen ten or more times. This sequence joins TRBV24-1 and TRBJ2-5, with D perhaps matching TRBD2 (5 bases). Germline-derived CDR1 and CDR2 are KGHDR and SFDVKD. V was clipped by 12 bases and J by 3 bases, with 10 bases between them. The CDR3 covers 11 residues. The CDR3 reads CAPVGKETQYF. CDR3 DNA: TGTGCCCCCGTCGGGAAAGAGACCCAGTACTTC.

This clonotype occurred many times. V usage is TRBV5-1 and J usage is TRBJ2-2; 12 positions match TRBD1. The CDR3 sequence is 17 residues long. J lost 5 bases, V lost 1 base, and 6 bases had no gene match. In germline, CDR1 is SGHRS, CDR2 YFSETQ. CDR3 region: CASSLWGQGARTGELFF. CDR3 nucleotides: TGCGCCAGCAGCTTGTGGGGACAGGGGGCGAGGACCGGGGAGCTGTTTTTT.

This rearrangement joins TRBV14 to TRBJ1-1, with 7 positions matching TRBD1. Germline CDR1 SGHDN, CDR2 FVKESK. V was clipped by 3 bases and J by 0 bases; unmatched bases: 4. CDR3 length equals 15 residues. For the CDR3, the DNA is TGTGCCAGCAGCCAGTGGACAGGTCTGAACACTGAAGCTTTCTTT. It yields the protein CASSQWTGLNTEAFF.

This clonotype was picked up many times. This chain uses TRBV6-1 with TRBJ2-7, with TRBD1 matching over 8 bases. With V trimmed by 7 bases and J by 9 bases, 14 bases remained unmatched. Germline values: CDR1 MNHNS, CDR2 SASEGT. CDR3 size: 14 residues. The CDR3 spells CASTEDRVIRWQYF. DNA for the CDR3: TGTGCCAGCACTGAGGACAGGGTTATAAGATGGCAGTACTTC.

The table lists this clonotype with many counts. The CDR3 here is CASSSGTGNSYEQYF. The CDR3 DNA reads as TGTGCCAGCAGCTCGGGGACAGGCAACTCCTACGAGCAGTACTTC. The rearrangement uses TRBV2 and TRBJ2-7, with 8 nucleotides matching TRBD1. The trim removed 6 bases at V and 0 bases at J, leaving 7 bases unmatched. The CDR3 length is 15 residues. Per the germline V gene, CDR1 is SNHLY and CDR2 is FYNNEI.

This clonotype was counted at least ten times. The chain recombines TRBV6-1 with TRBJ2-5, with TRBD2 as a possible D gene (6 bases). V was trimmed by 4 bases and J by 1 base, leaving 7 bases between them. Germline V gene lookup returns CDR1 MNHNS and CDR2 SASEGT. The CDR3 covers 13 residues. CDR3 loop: CASSVAAQETQYF. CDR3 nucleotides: TGTGCCAGCAGTGTAGCGGCCCAAGAGACCCAGTACTTC.

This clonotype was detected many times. Here the CDR3 DNA reads TGTGCCAGCACCCCCGGACAGGGAGGTACTAATGAAAAACTGTTTTTT. Protein: CASTPGQGGTNEKLFF. V is TRBV12-3 or TRBV12-4 and J is TRBJ1-4; 8 bases line up with TRBD1. This CDR3 is built from 16 residues. J was trimmed by 2 bases and V by 7 bases; bases with no gene match: 9.

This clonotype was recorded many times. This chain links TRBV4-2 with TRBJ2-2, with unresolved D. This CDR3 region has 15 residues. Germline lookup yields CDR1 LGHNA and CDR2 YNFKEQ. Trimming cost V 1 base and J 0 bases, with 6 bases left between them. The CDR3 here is CASSQASTNTGELFF. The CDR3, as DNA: TGTGCCAGCAGCCAAGCATCAACGAACACCGGGGAGCTGTTTTTT.

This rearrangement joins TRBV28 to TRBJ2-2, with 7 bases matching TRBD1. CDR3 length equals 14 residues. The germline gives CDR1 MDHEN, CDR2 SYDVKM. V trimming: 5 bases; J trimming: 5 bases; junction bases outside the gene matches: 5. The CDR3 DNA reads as TGTGCCAGCAGTCTAGGGGGCGGGACCGGGGAGCTGTTTTTT. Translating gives CASSLGGGTGELFF.

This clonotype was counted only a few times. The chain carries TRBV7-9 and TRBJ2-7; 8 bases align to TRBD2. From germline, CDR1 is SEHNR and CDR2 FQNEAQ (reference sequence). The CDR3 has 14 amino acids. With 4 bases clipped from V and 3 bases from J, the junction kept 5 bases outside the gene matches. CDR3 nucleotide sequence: TGTGCCAGCAGCTCACCGGGGGGGGACTACGAGCAGTACTTC. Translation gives CASSSPGGDYEQYF.

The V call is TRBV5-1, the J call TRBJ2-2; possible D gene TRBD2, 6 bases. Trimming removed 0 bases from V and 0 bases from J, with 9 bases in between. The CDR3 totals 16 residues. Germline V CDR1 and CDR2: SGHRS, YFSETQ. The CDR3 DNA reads TGCGCCAGCAGCTTGGGCCGCGGGGCGAACACCGGGGAGCTGTTTTTT. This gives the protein CASSLGRGANTGELFF.

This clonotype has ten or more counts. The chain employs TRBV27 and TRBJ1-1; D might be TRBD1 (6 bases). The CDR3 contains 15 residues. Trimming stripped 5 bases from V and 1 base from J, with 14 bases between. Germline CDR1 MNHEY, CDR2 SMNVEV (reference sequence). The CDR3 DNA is TGTGCCAGCAGTACCTACAGGGTTCGGAACACTGAAGCTTTCTTT. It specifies CASSTYRVRNTEAFF.

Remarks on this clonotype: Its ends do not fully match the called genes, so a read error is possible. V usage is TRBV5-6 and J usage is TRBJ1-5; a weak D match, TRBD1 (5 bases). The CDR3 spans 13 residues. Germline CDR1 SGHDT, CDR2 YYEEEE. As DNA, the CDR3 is TGTGTCAGCAGCTTGGCGGGGGATCAGCCCCAGCATTTT. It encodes CVSSLAGDQPQHF.

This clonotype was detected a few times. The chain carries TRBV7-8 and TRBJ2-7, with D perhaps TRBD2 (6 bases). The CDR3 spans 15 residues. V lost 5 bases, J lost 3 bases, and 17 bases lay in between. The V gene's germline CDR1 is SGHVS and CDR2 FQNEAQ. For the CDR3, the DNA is TGTGCCAGCAGCCCTGCCCGGAGGGCGGGCTACGAGCAGTACTTC. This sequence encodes CASSPARRAGYEQYF.

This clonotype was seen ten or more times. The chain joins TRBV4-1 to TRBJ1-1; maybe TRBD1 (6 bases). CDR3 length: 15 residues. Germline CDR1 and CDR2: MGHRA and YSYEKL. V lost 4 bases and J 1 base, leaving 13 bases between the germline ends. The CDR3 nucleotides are TGCGCCAGCAGCCCCTACAGGGACTCGAACACTGAAGCTTTCTTT. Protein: CASSPYRDSNTEAFF.

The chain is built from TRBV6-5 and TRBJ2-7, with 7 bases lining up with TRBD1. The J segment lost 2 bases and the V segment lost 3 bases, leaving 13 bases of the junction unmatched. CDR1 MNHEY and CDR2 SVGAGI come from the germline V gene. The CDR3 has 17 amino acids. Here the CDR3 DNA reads TGTGCCAGCAGTTATACATCCTCGGGACAGAGAGCCTACGAGCAGTACTTC. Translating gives CASSYTSSGQRAYEQYF.